The rows below give T cell receptor beta chains drawn from one sample of a study of T-cell reconstitution after alpha-beta-depleted transplantation in children. TCRdb re-analysed the PCR reads in MiXCR, keeping a single row per CDR3 protein. Altogether 450,000 to 600,000 distinct CDR3 sequences are present, around a third being singletons, with the ten largest covering under 3%. The specimen was PBMCs from the stem cell graft donor, collected from the stem cell graft. Receptors were obtained from a human donor who donated a stem cell graft to a child with aplastic anemia. Each CDR3 is given with its conserved first and last residue. Each record gives: clone size, V gene, J gene, D gene, CDR3 protein, CDR3 DNA. A D gene is named only where the DNA matches it firmly. Only part of the rows carry a size: once, few, many, or a class if the clone is expanded.

clone_size: NA; v_call: TRBV20-1; j_call: TRBJ2-3; d_call: TRBD1; cdr3_aa: CSASGTGGTDTQYF; cdr3_nt: TGCAGTGCTAGCGGGACAGGAGGCACAGATACGCAGTATTTT
clone_size: few; v_call: TRBV4-3; j_call: TRBJ2-1; d_call: NA; cdr3_aa: CASSPGVGENEQFF; cdr3_nt: TGCGCCAGCAGCCCCGGGGTTGGGGAGAATGAGCAGTTCTTC
clone_size: few; v_call: TRBV7-9; j_call: TRBJ2-2; d_call: NA; cdr3_aa: CASSSPAGELFF; cdr3_nt: TGTGCCAGCAGCTCGCCGGCCGGGGAGCTGTTTTTT
clone_size: few; v_call: TRBV9; j_call: TRBJ1-1; d_call: NA; cdr3_aa: CASGAGGEAFF; cdr3_nt: TGTGCCAGCGGGGCGGGGGGTGAAGCTTTCTTT
clone_size: NA; v_call: TRBV7-2; j_call: TRBJ2-6; d_call: NA; cdr3_aa: CASSLGGGSWANVLTF; cdr3_nt: TGTGCCAGCAGCTTAGGGGGCGGTAGTTGGGCCAACGTCCTGACTTTC
clone_size: few; v_call: TRBV5-1; j_call: TRBJ2-1; d_call: NA; cdr3_aa: CASSLVPVLTEQFF; cdr3_nt: TGCGCCAGCAGCTTAGTCCCGGTTTTGACCGAGCAGTTCTTC
clone_size: NA; v_call: TRBV30; j_call: TRBJ2-3; d_call: TRBD1; cdr3_aa: CAWYIRGTTDTQYF; cdr3_nt: TGTGCCTGGTATATCAGGGGGACCACAGATACGCAGTATTTT
clone_size: few; v_call: TRBV6-2/TRBV6-3; j_call: TRBJ2-1; d_call: TRBD1; cdr3_aa: CASSYLDRDNEQFF; cdr3_nt: TGTGCCAGCAGTTACCTGGACAGGGACAATGAGCAGTTCTTC
clone_size: few; v_call: TRBV12-3/TRBV12-4; j_call: TRBJ1-2; d_call: NA; cdr3_aa: CASTPGSVNYGYTF; cdr3_nt: TGTGCCAGCACCCCAGGGAGCGTTAACTATGGCTACACCTTC
clone_size: few; v_call: TRBV7-2; j_call: TRBJ2-2; d_call: TRBD2; cdr3_aa: CASSFWTSDFRTGELFF; cdr3_nt: TGTGCCAGCAGCTTTTGGACTAGCGATTTTAGGACCGGGGAGCTGTTTTTT
clone_size: many; v_call: TRBV5-1; j_call: TRBJ2-3; d_call: NA; cdr3_aa: CASSLTRTSDTQYF; cdr3_nt: TGCGCCAGCAGCTTGACCAGAACTTCAGATACGCAGTATTTT
clone_size: once; v_call: TRBV5-1; j_call: TRBJ2-3; d_call: TRBD1; cdr3_aa: CASSPPRGLVGDTQYF; cdr3_nt: TGCGCCAGCAGCCCACCCAGGGGGCTAGTGGGAGATACGCAGTATTTT
clone_size: NA; v_call: TRBV12-3/TRBV12-4; j_call: TRBJ2-7; d_call: NA; cdr3_aa: CATQDSDAYEQYF; cdr3_nt: TGTGCCACCCAGGACTCAGACGCCTACGAGCAGTACTTC
clone_size: few; v_call: TRBV11-2; j_call: TRBJ1-1; d_call: TRBD1; cdr3_aa: CASSLVMDRVGGNTEAFF; cdr3_nt: TGTGCCAGCAGCTTGGTGATGGACAGGGTGGGAGGCAACACTGAAGCTTTCTTT
clone_size: few; v_call: TRBV4-2; j_call: TRBJ1-1; d_call: NA; cdr3_aa: CASASGVTEAFF; cdr3_nt: TGTGCCAGCGCTTCGGGTGTCACTGAAGCTTTCTTT
clone_size: NA; v_call: TRBV12-3/TRBV12-4; j_call: TRBJ1-1; d_call: NA; cdr3_aa: CASSLAGPAFF; cdr3_nt: TGTGCCAGCAGTTTAGCAGGTCCGGCTTTCTTT
clone_size: NA; v_call: TRBV5-1; j_call: TRBJ1-1; d_call: NA; cdr3_aa: CASSLAGQTFEAFF; cdr3_nt: TGCGCCAGCAGCTTGGCCGGACAGACATTTGAAGCTTTCTTT